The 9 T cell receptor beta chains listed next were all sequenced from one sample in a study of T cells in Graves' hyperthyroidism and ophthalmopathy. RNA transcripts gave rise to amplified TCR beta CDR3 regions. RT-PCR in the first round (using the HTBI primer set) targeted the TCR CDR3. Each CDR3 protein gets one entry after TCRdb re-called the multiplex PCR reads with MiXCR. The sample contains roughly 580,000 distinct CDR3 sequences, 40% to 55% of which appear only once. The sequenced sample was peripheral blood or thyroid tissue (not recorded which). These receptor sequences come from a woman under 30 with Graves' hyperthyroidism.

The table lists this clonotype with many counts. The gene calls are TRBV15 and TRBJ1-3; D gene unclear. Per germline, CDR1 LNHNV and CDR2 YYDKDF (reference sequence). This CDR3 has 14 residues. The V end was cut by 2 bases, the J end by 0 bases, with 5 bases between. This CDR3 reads CATSRPYSGNTIYF. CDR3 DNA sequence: TGTGCCACCAGCAGACCGTACTCTGGAAACACCATATATTTT. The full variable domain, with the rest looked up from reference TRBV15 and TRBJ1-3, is DAMVIQNPRYQVTQFGKPVTLSCSQTLNHNVMYWYQQKSSQAPKLLFHYYDKDFNNEADTPDNFQSRRPNTSFCFLDIRSPGLGDTAMYLCATSRPYSGNTIYFGEGSWLTVV.

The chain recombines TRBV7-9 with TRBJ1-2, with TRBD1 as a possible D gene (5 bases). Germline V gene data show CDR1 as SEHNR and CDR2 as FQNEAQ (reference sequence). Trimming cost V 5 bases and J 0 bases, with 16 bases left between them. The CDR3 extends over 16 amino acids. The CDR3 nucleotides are TGTGCCAGCAGCGAAGACCCACAGGACTCTAACTATGGCTACACCTTC. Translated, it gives CASSEDPQDSNYGYTF.

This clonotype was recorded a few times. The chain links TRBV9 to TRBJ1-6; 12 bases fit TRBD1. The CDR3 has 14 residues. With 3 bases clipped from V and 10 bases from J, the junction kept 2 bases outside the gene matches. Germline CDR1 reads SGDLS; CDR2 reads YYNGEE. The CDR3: CASSEGQGASPLHF. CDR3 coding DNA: TGTGCCAGCAGCGAGGGACAGGGGGCATCACCCCTCCACTTT. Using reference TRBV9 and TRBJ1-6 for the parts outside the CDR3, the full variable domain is DSGVTQTPKHLITATGQRVTLRCSPRSGDLSVYWYQQSLDQGLQFLIQYYNGEERAKGNILERFSAQQFPDLHSELNLSSLELGDSALYFCASSEGQGASPLHFGNGTRLTVT.

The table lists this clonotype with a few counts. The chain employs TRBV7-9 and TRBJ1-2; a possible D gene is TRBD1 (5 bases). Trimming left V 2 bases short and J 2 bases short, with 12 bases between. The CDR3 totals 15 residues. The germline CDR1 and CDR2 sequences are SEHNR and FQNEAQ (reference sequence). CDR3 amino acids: CASSLIGTQNYGYTF. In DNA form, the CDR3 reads TGTGCCAGCAGCTTAATAGGGACGCAGAACTATGGCTACACCTTC.

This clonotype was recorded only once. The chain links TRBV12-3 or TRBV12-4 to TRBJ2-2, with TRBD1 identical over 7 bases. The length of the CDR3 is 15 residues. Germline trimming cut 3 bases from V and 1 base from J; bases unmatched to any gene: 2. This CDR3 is CASSFWTGNTGELFF. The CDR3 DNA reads TGTGCCAGCAGTTTTTGGACAGGGAACACCGGGGAGCTGTTTTTT.

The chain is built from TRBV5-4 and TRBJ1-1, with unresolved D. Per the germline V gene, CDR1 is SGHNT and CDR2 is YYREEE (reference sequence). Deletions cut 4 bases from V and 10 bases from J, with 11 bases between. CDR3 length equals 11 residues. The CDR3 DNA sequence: TGTGCCAGCAGCCTGGGAACTCGAGCTTTCTTT. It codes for CASSLGTRAFF.

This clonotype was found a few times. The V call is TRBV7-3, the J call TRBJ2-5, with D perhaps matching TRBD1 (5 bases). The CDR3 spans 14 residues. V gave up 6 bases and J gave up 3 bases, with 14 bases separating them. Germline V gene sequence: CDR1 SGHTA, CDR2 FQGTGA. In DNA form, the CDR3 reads TGTGCCAGCAGTTTCCTGGGGCTTAAAGAGACCCAGTACTTC. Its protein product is CASSFLGLKETQYF.

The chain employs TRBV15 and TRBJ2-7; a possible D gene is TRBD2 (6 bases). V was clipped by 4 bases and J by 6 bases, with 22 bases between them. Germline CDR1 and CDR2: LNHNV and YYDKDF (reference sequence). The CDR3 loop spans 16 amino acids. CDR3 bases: TGTGCCACCAGCATAAAGGGACGGGGAGGTCTTCTCGAGCAGTACTTC. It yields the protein CATSIKGRGGLLEQYF.

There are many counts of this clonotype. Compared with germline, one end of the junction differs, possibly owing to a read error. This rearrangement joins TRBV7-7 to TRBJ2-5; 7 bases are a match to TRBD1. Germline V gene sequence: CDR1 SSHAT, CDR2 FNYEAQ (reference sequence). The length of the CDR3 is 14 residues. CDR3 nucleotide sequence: TGTGCTAGCAGCTGGAATGGACAGGAAGAGACCCAGTACTTC. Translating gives CASSWNGQEETQYF.